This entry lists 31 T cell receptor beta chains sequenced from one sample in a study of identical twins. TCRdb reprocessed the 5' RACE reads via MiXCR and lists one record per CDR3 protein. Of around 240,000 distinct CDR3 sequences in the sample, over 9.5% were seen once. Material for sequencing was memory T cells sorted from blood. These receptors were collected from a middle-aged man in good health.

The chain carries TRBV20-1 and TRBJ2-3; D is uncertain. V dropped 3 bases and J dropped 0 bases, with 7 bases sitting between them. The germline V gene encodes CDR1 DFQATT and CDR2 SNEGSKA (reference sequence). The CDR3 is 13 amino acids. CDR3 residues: CSASQPSTDTQYF. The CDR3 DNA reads TGCAGTGCTAGCCAGCCTAGCACAGATACGCAGTATTTT.

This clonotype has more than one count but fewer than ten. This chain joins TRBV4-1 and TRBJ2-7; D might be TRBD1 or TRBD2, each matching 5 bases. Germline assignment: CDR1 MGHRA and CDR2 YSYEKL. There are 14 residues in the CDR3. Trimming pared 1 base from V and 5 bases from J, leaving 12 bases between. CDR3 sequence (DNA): TGCGCCAGCAGCCAAGCCGGGACCCGTCACGAGCAGTACTTC. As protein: CASSQAGTRHEQYF.

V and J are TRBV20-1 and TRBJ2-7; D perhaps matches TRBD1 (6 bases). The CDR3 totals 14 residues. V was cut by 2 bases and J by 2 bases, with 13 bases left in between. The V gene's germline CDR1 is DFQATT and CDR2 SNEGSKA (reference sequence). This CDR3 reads CSARRSGGAYEQYF. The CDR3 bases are TGCAGTGCTAGAAGGAGTGGGGGCGCCTACGAGCAGTACTTC.

The CDR3: CASRTGRTNTGELFF. For the CDR3, the DNA is TGCGCCAGCAGGACCGGGCGAACGAACACCGGGGAGCTGTTTTTT. The gene calls are TRBV23-1 and TRBJ2-2, with D uncertain. TRBV23-1 is an open reading frame, and its role is uncertain. The V end lost 6 bases, the J end lost 0 bases, and 11 bases lay between the germline ends. The CDR3 totals 15 residues.

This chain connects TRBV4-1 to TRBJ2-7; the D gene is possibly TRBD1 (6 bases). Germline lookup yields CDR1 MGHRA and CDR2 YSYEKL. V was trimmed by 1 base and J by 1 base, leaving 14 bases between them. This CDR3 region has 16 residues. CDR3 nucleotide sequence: TGCGCCAGCAGCCAAGTGGCCCCCGGACAGTCCTACGAGCAGTACTTC. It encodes CASSQVAPGQSYEQYF.

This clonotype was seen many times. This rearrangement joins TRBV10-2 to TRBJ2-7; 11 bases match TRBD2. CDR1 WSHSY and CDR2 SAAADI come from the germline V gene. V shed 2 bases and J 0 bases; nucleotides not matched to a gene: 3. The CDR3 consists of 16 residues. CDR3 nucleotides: TGCGCCAGCAGTGAGAAGGGGACTAGCGGCTCCTACGAGCAGTACTTC. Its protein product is CASSEKGTSGSYEQYF.

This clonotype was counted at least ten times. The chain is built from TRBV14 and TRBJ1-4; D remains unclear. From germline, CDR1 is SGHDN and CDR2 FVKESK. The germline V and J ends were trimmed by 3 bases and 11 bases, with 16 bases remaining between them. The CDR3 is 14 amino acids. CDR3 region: CASSHRERVDKLFF. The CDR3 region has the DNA TGTGCCAGCAGCCATAGGGAACGAGTGGATAAACTGTTTTTT.

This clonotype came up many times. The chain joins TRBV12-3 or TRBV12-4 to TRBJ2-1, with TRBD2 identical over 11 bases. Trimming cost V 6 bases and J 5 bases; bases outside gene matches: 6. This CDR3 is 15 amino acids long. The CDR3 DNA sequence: TGTGCCAGCAGCTTTACTAGCGGGGGTAACAATGAGCAGTTCTTC. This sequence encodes CASSFTSGGNNEQFF.

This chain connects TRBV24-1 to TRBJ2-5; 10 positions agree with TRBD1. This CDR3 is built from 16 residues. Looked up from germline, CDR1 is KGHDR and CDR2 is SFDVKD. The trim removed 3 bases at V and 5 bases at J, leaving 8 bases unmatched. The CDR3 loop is CATSDGPRTGGETQYF. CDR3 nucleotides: TGTGCCACCAGTGATGGCCCACGGACAGGGGGGGAGACCCAGTACTTC.

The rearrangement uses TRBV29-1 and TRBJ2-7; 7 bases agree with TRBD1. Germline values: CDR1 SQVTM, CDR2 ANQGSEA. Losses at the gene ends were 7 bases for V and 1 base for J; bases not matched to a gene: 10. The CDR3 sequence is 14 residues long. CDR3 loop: CSALPTGSSYEQYF. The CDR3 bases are TGCAGCGCCTTGCCGACAGGGTCATCCTACGAGCAGTACTTC.

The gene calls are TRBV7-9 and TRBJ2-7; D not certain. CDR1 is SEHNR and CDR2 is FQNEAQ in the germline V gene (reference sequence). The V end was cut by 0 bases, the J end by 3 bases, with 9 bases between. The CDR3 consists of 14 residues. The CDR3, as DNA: TGTGCCAGCAGCTTAGCTTTGACCGGCTACGAGCAGTACTTC. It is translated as CASSLALTGYEQYF.

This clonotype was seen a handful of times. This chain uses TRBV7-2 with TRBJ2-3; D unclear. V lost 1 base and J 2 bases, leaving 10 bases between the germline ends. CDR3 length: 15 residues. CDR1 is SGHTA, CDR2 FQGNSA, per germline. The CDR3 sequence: CASSLVRSNTDTQYF. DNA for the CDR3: TGTGCCAGCAGCTTAGTTCGGTCAAACACAGATACGCAGTATTTT.

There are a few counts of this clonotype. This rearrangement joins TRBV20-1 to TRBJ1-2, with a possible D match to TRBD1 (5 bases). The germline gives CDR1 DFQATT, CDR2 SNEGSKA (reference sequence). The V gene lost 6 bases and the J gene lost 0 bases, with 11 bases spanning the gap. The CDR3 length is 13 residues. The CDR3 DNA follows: TGCAGTGCGAGACAGATAACTAACTATGGCTACACCTTC. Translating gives CSARQITNYGYTF.

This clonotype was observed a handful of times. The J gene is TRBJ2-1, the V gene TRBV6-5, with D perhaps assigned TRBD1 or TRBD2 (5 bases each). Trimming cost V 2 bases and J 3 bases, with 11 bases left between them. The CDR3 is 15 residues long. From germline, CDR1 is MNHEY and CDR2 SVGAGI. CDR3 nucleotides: TGTGCCAGCAGTTACAACGGGGCGGTCTACAATGAGCAGTTCTTC. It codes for CASSYNGAVYNEQFF.

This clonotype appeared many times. CDR3 sequence reads: CASSPRSGSSTDTQYF. As DNA, the CDR3 is TGTGCCAGCAGCCCCCGCTCTGGTAGCAGCACAGATACGCAGTATTTT. The chain joins TRBV7-6 to TRBJ2-3; no reliable D call. Germline V gives CDR1 SGHVS, CDR2 FNYEAQ. V was clipped by 5 bases and J by 0 bases, with 15 bases between them. CDR3 length: 16 amino acids.

The CDR3 sequence is CASSLGTGLEKLFF. The CDR3 coding sequence is TGCGCCAGCAGCTTGGGGACAGGACTTGAAAAACTGTTTTTT. The J gene is TRBJ1-4, the V gene TRBV5-1, with 7 bases lining up with TRBD1. The germline V gene encodes CDR1 SGHRS and CDR2 YFSETQ. The CDR3 consists of 14 residues. After removal of 0 bases from V and 7 bases from J, the junction contained 3 bases not matched to a gene.

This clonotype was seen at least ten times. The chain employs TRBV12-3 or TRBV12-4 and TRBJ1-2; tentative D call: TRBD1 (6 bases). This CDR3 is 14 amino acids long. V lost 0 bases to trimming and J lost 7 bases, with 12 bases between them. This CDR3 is CASSLALRGTGYTF. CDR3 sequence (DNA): TGTGCCAGCAGTTTAGCGTTAAGGGGGACTGGCTACACCTTC.

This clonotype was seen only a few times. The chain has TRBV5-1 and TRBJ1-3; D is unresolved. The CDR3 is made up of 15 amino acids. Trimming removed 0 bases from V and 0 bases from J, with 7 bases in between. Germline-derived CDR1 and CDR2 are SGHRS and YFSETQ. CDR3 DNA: TGCGCCAGCAGCTTGGGTTCGGACTCTGGAAACACCATATATTTT. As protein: CASSLGSDSGNTIYF.

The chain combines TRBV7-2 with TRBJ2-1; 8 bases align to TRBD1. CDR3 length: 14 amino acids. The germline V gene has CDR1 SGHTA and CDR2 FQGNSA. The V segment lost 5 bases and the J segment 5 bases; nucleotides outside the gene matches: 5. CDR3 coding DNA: TGTGCCAGCAGCATAGGACAGGGCAACAATGAGCAGTTCTTC. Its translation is CASSIGQGNNEQFF.

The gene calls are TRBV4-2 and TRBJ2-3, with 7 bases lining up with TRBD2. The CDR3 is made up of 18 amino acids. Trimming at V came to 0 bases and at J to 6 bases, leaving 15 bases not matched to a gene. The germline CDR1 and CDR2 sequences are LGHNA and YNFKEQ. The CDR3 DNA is TGTGCCAGCAGCCAAGATCTGGGTGCGGGAGTGCACGTTGATACGCAGTATTTT. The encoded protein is CASSQDLGAGVHVDTQYF.

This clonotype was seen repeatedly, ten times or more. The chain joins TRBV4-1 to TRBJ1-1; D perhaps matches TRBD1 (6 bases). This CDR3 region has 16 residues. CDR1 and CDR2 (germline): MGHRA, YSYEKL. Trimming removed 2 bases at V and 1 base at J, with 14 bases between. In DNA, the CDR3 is TGCGCCAGCAGCCAAACCCCGGGACACCCGAACACTGAAGCTTTCTTT. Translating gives CASSQTPGHPNTEAFF.

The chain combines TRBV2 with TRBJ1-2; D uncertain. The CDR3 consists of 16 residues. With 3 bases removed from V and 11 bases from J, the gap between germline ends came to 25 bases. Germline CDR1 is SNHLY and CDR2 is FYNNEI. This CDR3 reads CASSELNPGFFPSYTF. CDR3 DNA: TGTGCCAGCAGTGAGTTAAACCCGGGATTCTTCCCCTCATACACCTTC.

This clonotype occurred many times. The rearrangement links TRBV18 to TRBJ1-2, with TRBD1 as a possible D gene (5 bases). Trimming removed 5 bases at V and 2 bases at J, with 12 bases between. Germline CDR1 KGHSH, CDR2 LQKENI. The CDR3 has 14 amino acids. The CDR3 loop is CASSSTATNYGYTF. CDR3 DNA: TGTGCCAGCTCATCGACAGCCACGAACTATGGCTACACCTTC.

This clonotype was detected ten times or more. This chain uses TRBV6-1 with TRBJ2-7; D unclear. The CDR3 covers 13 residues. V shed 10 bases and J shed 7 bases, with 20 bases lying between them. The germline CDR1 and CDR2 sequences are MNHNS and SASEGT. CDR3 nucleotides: TGTGCCACGACCTCTGACACATCCAGAGAGCAGTACTTC. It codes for CATTSDTSREQYF.

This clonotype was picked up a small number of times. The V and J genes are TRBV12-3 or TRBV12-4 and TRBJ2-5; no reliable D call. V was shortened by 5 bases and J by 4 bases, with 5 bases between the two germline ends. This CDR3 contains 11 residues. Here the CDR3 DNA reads TGTGCCAGCAGTGCAGCAGAGACCCAGTACTTC. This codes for CASSAAETQYF.

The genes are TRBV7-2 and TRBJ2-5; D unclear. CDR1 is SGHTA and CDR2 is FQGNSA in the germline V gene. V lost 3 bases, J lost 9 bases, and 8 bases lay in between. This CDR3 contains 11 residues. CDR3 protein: CASSFAWSQYF. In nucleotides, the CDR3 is TGTGCCAGCAGCTTCGCGTGGTCCCAGTACTTC.

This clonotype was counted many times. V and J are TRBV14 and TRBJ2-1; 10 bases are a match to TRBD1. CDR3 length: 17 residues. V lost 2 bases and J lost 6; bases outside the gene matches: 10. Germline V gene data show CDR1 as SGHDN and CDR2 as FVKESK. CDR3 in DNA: TGTGCCAGCAGCCAAACAGGCCGGGACAGGGGTGGCAATGAGCAGTTCTTC. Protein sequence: CASSQTGRDRGGNEQFF.

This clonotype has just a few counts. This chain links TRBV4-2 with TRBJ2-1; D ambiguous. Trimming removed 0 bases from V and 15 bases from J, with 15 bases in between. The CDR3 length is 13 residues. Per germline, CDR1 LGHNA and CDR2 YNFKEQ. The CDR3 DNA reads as TGTGCCAGCAGCCAAGATCCCGACACTCCGGGGTTCTTC. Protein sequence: CASSQDPDTPGFF.

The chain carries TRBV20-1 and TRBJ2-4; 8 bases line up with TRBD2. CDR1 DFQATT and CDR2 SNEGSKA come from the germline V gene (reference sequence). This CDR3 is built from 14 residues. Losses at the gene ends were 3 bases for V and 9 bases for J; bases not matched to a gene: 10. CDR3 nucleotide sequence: TGCAGTGCTAGTGGAGCGGGAGAAATTGCCATTCAGTACTTC. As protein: CSASGAGEIAIQYF.

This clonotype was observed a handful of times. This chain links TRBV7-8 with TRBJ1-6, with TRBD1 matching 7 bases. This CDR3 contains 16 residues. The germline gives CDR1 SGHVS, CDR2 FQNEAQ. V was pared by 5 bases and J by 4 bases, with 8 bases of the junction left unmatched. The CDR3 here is CASSPKRDRYNSPLHF. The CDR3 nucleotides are TGTGCCAGCAGCCCCAAGAGGGACAGATATAATTCACCCCTCCACTTT.

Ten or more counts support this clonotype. The CDR3 loop reads CSASPGPTNTEAFF. As DNA, the CDR3 is TGCAGTGCCTCCCCGGGTCCTACGAACACTGAAGCTTTCTTT. The V gene is TRBV20-1, the J gene TRBJ1-1; D remains unclear. V lost 6 bases to trimming and J lost 1 base, with 15 bases between them. Germline loops: CDR1 DFQATT, CDR2 SNEGSKA (reference sequence). CDR3 length: 14 amino acids.